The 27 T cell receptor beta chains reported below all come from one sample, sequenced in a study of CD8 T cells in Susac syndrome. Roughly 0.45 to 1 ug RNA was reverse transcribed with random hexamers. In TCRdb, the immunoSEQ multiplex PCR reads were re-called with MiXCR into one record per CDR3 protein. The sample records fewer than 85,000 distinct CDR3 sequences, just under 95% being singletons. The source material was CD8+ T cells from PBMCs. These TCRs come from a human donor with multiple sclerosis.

The CDR3 region has the DNA TGCGCCAGCAGCCAAGTTTGGGCCGCAGGAAACACTGAAGCTTTCTTT. Its protein is CASSQVWAAGNTEAFF. J is TRBJ1-1 and V is TRBV4-1, with no clear D. The ends were cut back, 1 base at V and 2 bases at J, with 14 bases in the middle. CDR1 is MGHRA, CDR2 YSYEKL, per germline. The CDR3 spans 16 residues.

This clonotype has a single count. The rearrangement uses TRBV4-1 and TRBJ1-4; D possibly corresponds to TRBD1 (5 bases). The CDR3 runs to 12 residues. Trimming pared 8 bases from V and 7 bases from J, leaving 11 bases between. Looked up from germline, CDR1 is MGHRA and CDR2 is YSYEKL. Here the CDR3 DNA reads TGCGCCAGCCGGAGGGGCCCTGAAAAACTGTTTTTT. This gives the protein CASRRGPEKLFF.

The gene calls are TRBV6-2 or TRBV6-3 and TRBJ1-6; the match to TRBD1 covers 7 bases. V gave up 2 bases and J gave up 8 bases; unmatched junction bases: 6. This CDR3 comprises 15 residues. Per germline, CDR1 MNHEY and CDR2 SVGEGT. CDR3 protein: CASSYRGDRYSPLHF. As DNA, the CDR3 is TGTGCCAGCAGTTACCGCGGGGACAGATATTCACCCCTCCACTTT.

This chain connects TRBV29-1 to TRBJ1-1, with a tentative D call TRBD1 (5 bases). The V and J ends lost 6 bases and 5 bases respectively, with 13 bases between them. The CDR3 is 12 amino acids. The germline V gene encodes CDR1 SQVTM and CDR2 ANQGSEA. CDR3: CSVSRDRTEAFF. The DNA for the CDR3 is TGCAGCGTAAGCAGGGATCGGACTGAAGCTTTCTTT.

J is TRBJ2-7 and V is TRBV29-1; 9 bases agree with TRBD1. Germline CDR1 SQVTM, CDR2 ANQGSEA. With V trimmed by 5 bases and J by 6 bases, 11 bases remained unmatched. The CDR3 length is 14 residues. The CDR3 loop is CSVPTGTGFSEQYF. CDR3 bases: TGCAGCGTTCCGACCGGGACAGGGTTCTCCGAGCAGTACTTC.

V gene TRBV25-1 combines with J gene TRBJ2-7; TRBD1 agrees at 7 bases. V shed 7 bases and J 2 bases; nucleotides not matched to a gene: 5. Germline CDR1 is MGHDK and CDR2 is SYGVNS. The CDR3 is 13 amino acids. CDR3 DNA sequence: TGTGCCAGCACCGGGACAGTAACCTACGAGCAGTACTTC. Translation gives CASTGTVTYEQYF.

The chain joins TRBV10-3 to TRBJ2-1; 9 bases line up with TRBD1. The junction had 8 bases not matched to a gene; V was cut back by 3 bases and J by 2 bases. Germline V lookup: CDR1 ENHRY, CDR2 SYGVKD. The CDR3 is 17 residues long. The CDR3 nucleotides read TGTGCCATCAGTGATACGAAAGGACAGGGGACCTACAATGAGCAGTTCTTC. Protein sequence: CAISDTKGQGTYNEQFF.

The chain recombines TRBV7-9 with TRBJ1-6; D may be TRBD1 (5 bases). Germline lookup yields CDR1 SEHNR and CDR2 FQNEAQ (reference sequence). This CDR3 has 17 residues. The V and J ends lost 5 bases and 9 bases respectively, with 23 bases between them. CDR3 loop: CASSAPVGEGSGSPLHF. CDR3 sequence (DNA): TGTGCCAGCAGCGCCCCTGTTGGGGAGGGGTCGGGTTCACCCCTCCACTTT.

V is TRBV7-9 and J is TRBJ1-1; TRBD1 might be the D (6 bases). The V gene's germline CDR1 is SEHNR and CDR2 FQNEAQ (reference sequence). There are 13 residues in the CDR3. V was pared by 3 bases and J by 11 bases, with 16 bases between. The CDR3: CASSFPLGASAFF. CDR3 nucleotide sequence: TGTGCCAGCAGCTTTCCCCTGGGGGCTTCGGCTTTCTTT.

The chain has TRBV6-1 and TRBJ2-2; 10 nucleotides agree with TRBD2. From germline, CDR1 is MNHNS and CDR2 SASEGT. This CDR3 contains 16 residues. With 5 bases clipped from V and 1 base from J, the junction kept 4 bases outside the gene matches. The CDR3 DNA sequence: TGTGCCAGCAGTCAGGGACTAGCGCAGAACACCGGGGAGCTGTTTTTT. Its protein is CASSQGLAQNTGELFF.

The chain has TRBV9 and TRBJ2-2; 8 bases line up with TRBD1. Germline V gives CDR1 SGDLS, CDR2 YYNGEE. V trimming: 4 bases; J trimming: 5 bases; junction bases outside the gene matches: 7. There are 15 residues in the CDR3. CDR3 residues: CASSPTGGGTGELFF. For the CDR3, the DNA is TGTGCCAGCAGCCCAACAGGGGGAGGAACCGGGGAGCTGTTTTTT.

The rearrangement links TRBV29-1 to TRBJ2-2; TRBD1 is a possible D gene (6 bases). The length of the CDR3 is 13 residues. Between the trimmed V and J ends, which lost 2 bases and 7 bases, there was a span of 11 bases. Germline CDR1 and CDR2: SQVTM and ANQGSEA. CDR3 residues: CSVEWSGDGELFF. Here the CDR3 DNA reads TGCAGCGTTGAATGGTCAGGGGACGGGGAGCTGTTTTTT.

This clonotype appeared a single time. The CDR3 region has the DNA TGTGCCAGCAGTGGCGACAGGGCGTTACCGAGACTTAACTATGGCTACACCTTC. Translated: CASSGDRALPRLNYGYTF. The chain is built from TRBV2 and TRBJ1-2; 7 positions agree with TRBD1. Trimming at V came to 4 bases and at J to 1 base, leaving 15 bases not matched to a gene. There are 18 residues in the CDR3. Germline loops: CDR1 SNHLY, CDR2 FYNNEI.

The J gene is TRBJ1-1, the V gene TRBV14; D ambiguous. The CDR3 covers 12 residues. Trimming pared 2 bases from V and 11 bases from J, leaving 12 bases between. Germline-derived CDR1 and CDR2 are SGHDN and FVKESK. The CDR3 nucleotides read TGTGCCAGCAGCCAATTCCTTCGGTATGCTTTCTTT. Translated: CASSQFLRYAFF.

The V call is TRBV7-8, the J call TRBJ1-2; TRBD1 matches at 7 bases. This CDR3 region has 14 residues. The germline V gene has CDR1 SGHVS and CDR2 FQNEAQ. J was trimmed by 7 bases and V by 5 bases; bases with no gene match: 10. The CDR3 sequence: CASSPSATGIGYTF. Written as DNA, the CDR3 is TGTGCCAGCAGCCCCAGTGCGACAGGGATTGGCTACACCTTC.

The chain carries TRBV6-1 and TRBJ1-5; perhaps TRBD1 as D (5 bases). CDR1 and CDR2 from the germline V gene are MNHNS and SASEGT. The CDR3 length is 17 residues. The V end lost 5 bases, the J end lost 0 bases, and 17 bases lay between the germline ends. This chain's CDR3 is CASSPSGRDYSNQPQHF. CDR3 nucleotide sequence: TGTGCCAGCAGTCCAAGTGGCAGGGACTATAGCAATCAGCCCCAGCATTTT.

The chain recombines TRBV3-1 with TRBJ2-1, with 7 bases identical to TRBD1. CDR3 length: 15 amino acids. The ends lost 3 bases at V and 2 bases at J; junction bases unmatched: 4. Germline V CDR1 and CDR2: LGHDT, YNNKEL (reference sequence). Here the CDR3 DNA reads TGTGCCAGCAGCCAGGGCACAGGGGCCTACAATGAGCAGTTCTTC. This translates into CASSQGTGAYNEQFF.

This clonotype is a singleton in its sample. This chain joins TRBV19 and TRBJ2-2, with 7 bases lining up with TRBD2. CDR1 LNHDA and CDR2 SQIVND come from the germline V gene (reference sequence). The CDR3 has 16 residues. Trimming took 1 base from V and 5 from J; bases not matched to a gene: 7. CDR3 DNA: TGTGCCAGTAGTATAGTGGGAGGGGTCGGTACCGGGGAGCTGTTTTTT. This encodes CASSIVGGVGTGELFF.

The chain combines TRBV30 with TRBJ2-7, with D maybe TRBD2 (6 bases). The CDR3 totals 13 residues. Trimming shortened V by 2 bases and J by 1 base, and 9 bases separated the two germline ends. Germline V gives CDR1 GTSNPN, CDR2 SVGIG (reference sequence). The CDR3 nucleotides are TGTGCCTGGAGTCTCGGAGGGTCCTACGAGCAGTACTTC. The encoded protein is CAWSLGGSYEQYF.

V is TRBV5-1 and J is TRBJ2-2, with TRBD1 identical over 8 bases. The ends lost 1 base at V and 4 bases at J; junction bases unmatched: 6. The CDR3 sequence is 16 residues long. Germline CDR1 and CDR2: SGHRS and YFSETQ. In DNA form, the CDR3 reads TGCGCCAGCAGCTTGTATGGGACAGGATCCACCGGGGAGCTGTTTTTT. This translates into CASSLYGTGSTGELFF.

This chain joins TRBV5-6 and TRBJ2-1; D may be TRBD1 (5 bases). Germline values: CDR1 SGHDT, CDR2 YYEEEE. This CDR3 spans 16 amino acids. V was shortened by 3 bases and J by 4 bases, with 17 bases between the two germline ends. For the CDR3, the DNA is TGTGCCAGCAGCTCCCCCGGGCAGGGCTTATACAATGAGCAGTTCTTC. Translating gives CASSSPGQGLYNEQFF.

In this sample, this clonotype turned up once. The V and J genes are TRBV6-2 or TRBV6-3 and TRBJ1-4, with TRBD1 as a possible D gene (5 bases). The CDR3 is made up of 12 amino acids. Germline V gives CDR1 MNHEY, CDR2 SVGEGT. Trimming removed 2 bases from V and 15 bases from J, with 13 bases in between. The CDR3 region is CASSYQGVVVFF. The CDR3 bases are TGTGCCAGCAGTTACCAGGGCGTCGTCGTGTTTTTT.

In nucleotides, the CDR3 is TGCAGCGTTGTGAGCAACGTAAAGCAGTTCTTC. Its protein product is CSVVSNVKQFF. This chain joins TRBV29-1 and TRBJ2-1; D unresolved. The V and J ends lost 4 bases and 11 bases respectively, with 12 bases between them. CDR1 is SQVTM, CDR2 ANQGSEA, per germline. There are 11 residues in the CDR3.

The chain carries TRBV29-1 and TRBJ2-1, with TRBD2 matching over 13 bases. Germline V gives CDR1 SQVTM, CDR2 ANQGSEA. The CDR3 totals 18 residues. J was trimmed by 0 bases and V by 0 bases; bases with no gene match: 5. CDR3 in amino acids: CSVEDLLAGGDSYNEQFF. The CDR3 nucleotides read TGCAGCGTTGAAGATCTACTAGCGGGAGGGGACTCCTACAATGAGCAGTTCTTC.

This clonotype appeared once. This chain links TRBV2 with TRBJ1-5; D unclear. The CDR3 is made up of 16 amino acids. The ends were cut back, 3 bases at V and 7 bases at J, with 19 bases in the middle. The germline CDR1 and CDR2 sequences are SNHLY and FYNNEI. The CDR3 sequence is CASSDPGGEPTQPQHF. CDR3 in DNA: TGTGCCAGCAGTGACCCGGGTGGAGAGCCTACCCAGCCCCAGCATTTT. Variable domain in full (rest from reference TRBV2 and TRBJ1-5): EPEVTQTPSHQVTQMGQEVILRCVPISNHLYFYWYRQILGQKVEFLVSFYNNEISEKSEIFDDQFSVERPDGSNFTLKIRSTKLEDSAMYFCASSDPGGEPTQPQHFGDGTRLSIL.

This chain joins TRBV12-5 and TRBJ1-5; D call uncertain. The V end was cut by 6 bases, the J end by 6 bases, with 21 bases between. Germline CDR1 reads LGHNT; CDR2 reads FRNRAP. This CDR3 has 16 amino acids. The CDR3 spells CASGLIVSRNSQPQHF. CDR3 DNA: TGTGCTAGTGGCCTGATTGTGAGCCGTAATAGTCAGCCCCAGCATTTT.

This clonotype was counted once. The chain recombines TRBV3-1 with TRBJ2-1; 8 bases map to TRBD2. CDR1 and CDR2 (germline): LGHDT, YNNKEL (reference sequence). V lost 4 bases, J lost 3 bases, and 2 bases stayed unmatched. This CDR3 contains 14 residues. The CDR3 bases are TGTGCCAGCAGCCCGGGACTAGTCTACAATGAGCAGTTCTTC. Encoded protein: CASSPGLVYNEQFF.